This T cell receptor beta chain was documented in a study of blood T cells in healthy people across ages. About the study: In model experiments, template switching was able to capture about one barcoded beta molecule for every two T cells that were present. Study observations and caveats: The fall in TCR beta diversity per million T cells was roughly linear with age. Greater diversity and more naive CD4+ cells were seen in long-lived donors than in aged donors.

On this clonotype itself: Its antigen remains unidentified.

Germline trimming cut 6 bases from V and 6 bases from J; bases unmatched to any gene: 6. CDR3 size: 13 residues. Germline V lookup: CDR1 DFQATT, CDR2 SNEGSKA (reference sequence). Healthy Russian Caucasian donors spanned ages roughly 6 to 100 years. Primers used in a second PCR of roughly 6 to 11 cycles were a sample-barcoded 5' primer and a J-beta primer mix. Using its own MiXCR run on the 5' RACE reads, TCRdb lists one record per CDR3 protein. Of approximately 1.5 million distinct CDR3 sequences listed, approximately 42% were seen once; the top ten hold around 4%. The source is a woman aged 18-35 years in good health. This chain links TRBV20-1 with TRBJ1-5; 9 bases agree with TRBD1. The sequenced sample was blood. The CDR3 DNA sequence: TGCAGTGCAAGACAGGGGGATGGTCAGCCCCAGCATTTT. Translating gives CSARQGDGQPQHF.